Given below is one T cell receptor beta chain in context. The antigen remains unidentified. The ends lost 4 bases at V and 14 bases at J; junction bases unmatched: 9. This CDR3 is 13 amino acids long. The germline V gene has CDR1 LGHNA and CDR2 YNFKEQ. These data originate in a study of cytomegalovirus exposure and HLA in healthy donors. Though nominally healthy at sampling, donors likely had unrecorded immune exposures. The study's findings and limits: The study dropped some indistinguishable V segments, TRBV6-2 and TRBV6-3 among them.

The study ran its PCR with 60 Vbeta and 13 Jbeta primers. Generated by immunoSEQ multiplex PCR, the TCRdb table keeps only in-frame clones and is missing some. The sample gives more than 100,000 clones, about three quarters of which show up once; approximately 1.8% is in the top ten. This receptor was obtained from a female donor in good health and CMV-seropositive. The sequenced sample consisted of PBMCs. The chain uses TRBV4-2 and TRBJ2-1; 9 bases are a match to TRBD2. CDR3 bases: TGTGCCAGCAGCCTACCGCGGGGGGGAGAAAAGTTCTTC. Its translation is CASSLPRGGEKFF.